This entry is about one T cell receptor (beta chain). The Seattle site enrolled patients during active infection and followed them longitudinally. The V gene end was trimmed by 2 bases and the J gene end by 8 bases; junction bases not matched to a gene: 12. CDR3 length: 16 amino acids. CDR1 and CDR2 from the germline V gene are SGHDT and YYEEEE. Original handling: The assay estimated nucleated cells by amplifying reference gene primers. The repertoire was sequenced with immunoSEQ multiplex PCR; TCRdb's copy has only in-frame clones and lacks some. V and J calls plus clone size are reproduced from that table; the DNA served to infer D and trimming. The data contain over 150,000 clones, around nine tenths of them singletons. This sample is part of a study of blood T cell repertoires in COVID-19. About the research overall: The samples span acute and convalescent COVID-19 from the United States, Italy and Spain. Nucleic acid was either cDNA or gDNA, and it came from T cells, B-cell-depleted T cells, or PBMCs.

This TCR derives from a man in his fifties or sixties with COVID-19, enrolled during active disease. Input material: peripheral blood. The chain is built from TRBV5-6 and TRBJ1-4; 7 bases align to TRBD1. This CDR3 is CASSLNRGQRGEKLFF. The CDR3 DNA is TGTGCCAGCAGCTTAAATAGGGGACAGCGTGGAGAAAAACTGTTTTTT. Full variable domain (missing parts from reference TRBV5-6 and TRBJ1-4): DAGVTQSPTHLIKTRGQQVTLRCSPKSGHDTVSWYQQALGQGPQFIFQYYEEEERQRGNFPDRFSGHQFPNYSSELNVNALLLGDSALYLCASSLNRGQRGEKLFFGSGTQLSVL.